Below, 30 T cell receptor beta chains from the same sample are listed, as sequenced in a study of blood T cells in healthy people across ages. A sample-barcoded 5' primer and a J-beta primer mix were used in a second PCR of about 7 to 12 cycles. TCRdb re-analysed the 5' RACE reads in MiXCR, keeping a single row per CDR3 protein. The data hold 850,000 to 1,100,000 distinct CDR3 sequences, with around two fifths observed a single time. Sequencing used blood. The source is a man between 18 and 35 years old in good health.

V usage is TRBV7-8 and J usage is TRBJ2-1; maybe TRBD2 (5 bases). The tail of the sequence fits TRBJ2-7 better, so the J call may be wrong. Germline V gene data show CDR1 as SGHVS and CDR2 as FQNEAQ. The CDR3 spans 16 residues. CDR3 residues: CASSLAGGSSYNEQYF. In DNA form, the CDR3 reads TGTGCCAGCAGCTTAGCGGGTGGGAGCTCCTACAATGAGCAGTACTTC.

This chain joins TRBV4-1 and TRBJ1-4; perhaps TRBD1 as D (5 bases). The ends were cut back, 0 bases at V and 6 bases at J, with 14 bases in the middle. Germline CDR1 MGHRA, CDR2 YSYEKL. This CDR3 region has 16 residues. The CDR3 DNA sequence: TGCGCCAGCAGCCAAGAGCAGGGTGGCTGGGATGAAAAACTGTTTTTT. Its translation is CASSQEQGGWDEKLFF.

This clonotype has just a few counts. The chain couples TRBV27 to TRBJ2-7; either TRBD1 or TRBD2 may supply D (5 bases each). V dropped 8 bases and J dropped 0 bases, with 11 bases sitting between them. CDR1 is MNHEY and CDR2 is SMNVEV in the germline V gene (reference sequence). CDR3 length: 13 residues. Here the CDR3 DNA reads TGTGCCAGCTCGAGGGGCGACTCCTACGAGCAGTACTTC. Residues: CASSRGDSYEQYF.

The rearrangement uses TRBV5-1 and TRBJ2-1; D might be TRBD1 or TRBD2, each matching 6 bases. The V end lost 0 bases, the J end lost 9 bases, and 13 bases lay between the germline ends. From germline, CDR1 is SGHRS and CDR2 YFSETQ. The CDR3 loop spans 14 amino acids. CDR3 nucleotides: TGCGCCAGCAGCTTGGAAGGGGGTAGCGGTGAGCAGTTCTTC. This sequence encodes CASSLEGGSGEQFF.

Only a few counts were recorded for this clonotype. This sequence joins TRBV6-2 or TRBV6-3 and TRBJ1-1, with TRBD1 as a possible D gene (6 bases). Germline CDR1 and CDR2: MNHEY and SVGEGT. The V end lost 8 bases, the J end lost 0 bases, and 10 bases lay between the germline ends. The CDR3 covers 13 residues. CDR3 nucleotides: TGTGCCAGCGCCCGGACAGTGAACACTGAAGCTTTCTTT. This sequence encodes CASARTVNTEAFF.

The chain combines TRBV10-3 with TRBJ2-3; 10 bases are a match to TRBD1. Trimming at V came to 4 bases and at J to 5 bases, leaving 3 bases not matched to a gene. The CDR3 spans 14 residues. The germline gives CDR1 ENHRY, CDR2 SYGVKD. The CDR3 spells CAISVDRGRDTQYF. Written as DNA, the CDR3 is TGTGCCATCAGTGTCGACAGGGGGCGAGATACGCAGTATTTT.

The sample holds a few counts of this clonotype. The CDR3 region is CASSPRSKETQYF. CDR3 DNA: TGTGCCAGCAGCCCGCGCAGTAAAGAGACCCAGTACTTC. V and J are TRBV7-8 and TRBJ2-5; D call uncertain. This CDR3 spans 13 amino acids. Trimming pared 5 bases from V and 3 bases from J, leaving 10 bases between. Looked up from germline, CDR1 is SGHVS and CDR2 is FQNEAQ. Looking up the rest from reference TRBV7-8 and TRBJ2-5 gives the full variable domain: GAGVSQSPRYKVAKRGQDVALRCDPISGHVSLFWYQQALGQGPEFLTYFQNEAQLDKSGLPSDRFFAERPEGSVSTLKIQRTQQEDSAVYLCASSPRSKETQYFGPGTRLLVL.

As regards this clonotype: At one boundary the junction diverges from the germline segment, which might be a read error. The gene calls are TRBV15 and TRBJ1-4; the match to TRBD1 covers 7 bases. Germline V gene sequence: CDR1 LNHNV, CDR2 YYDKDF (reference sequence). This CDR3 has 14 amino acids. The DNA for the CDR3 is TGTGCCACCGGCAGCGACAGGGCGGATGAAAAACTGTTTTTT. This translates into CATGSDRADEKLFF.

This chain links TRBV6-2 or TRBV6-3 with TRBJ2-1, with D perhaps TRBD1 (6 bases). The ends were cut back, 9 bases at V and 7 bases at J, with 22 bases in the middle. Germline CDR1 and CDR2: MNHEY and SVGEGT. This CDR3 comprises 15 residues. The CDR3 nucleotides are TGTGCCAGTAGCCTACAGGGAATGGCGCGGAATGAGCAGTTCTTC. It specifies CASSLQGMARNEQFF.

This clonotype was counted ten times or more. This chain uses TRBV4-3 with TRBJ2-5, with D uncertain. The germline V and J ends were trimmed by 1 base and 1 base, with 7 bases remaining between them. Germline CDR1 reads LGHNA; CDR2 reads YSLEER. The CDR3 spans 14 residues. The CDR3 here is CASSQGRIQETQYF. In nucleotides, the CDR3 is TGCGCCAGCAGCCAAGGACGGATCCAAGAGACCCAGTACTTC.

V and J are TRBV6-1 and TRBJ1-1, with TRBD1 as a possible D gene (6 bases). V lost 6 bases, J lost 3 bases, and 23 bases lay in between. CDR3 size: 17 residues. Per germline, CDR1 MNHNS and CDR2 SASEGT. The CDR3 DNA reads TGTGCCAGCAGCCCCGAGGTGGGGGGCAGGACCTACACTGAAGCTTTCTTT. It is translated as CASSPEVGGRTYTEAFF.

The chain couples TRBV24-1 to TRBJ1-1, with D perhaps TRBD1 (6 bases). Trimming shortened V by 0 bases and J by 5 bases, and 15 bases separated the two germline ends. CDR1 is KGHDR, CDR2 SFDVKD, per germline. This CDR3 spans 16 amino acids. The CDR3 is CATSDLPQGSATEAFF. For the CDR3, the DNA is TGTGCCACCAGTGATTTGCCGCAGGGGTCGGCGACTGAAGCTTTCTTT.

Written as DNA, the CDR3 is TGCGCCAGCAGCCAAGATAGGTCGGCCTCTCCTTCCTACAATGAGCAGTTCTTC. Residues: CASSQDRSASPSYNEQFF. The chain combines TRBV4-1 with TRBJ2-1, with no clear D. Per germline, CDR1 MGHRA and CDR2 YSYEKL. This CDR3 comprises 18 residues. V was trimmed by 0 bases and J by 1 base, leaving 16 bases between them.

The chain couples TRBV7-9 to TRBJ2-1, with 12 bases fitting TRBD2. V dropped 4 bases and J dropped 7; count of bases not matched to a gene: 5. CDR3 length: 15 residues. CDR1 and CDR2 (germline): SEHNR, FQNEAQ (reference sequence). DNA of the CDR3: TGTGCCAGCAGCTCTAGCGGGGGGGCCAAAAATGAGCAGTTCTTC. This sequence encodes CASSSSGGAKNEQFF.

This rearrangement joins TRBV7-9 to TRBJ1-2; D is perhaps TRBD1 (6 bases). Trimming removed 2 bases at V and 7 bases at J, with 14 bases between. The CDR3 covers 14 residues. Germline V gene data show CDR1 as SEHNR and CDR2 as FQNEAQ (reference sequence). The DNA for the CDR3 is TGTGCCAGCAGCTTATCAGGGGCGCTCGGTGGCTACACCTTC. Its translation is CASSLSGALGGYTF.

This clonotype was seen a handful of times. The chain combines TRBV27 with TRBJ2-3; the D gene is possibly TRBD2 (5 bases). Germline CDR1 MNHEY, CDR2 SMNVEV (reference sequence). The CDR3 spans 14 residues. V lost 3 bases to trimming and J lost 2 bases, with 9 bases between them. The CDR3 here is CASSFSAATDTQYF. CDR3 nucleotide sequence: TGTGCCAGCAGTTTTTCAGCGGCCACAGATACGCAGTATTTT.

Only a few counts were recorded for this clonotype. The chain employs TRBV6-5 and TRBJ1-2, with 9 nucleotides matching TRBD1. Trimming took 6 bases from V and 3 from J; bases not matched to a gene: 11. Germline CDR1 reads MNHEY; CDR2 reads SVGAGI. This CDR3 comprises 16 residues. CDR3: CASSPAHDRGDYGYTF. In DNA form, the CDR3 reads TGTGCCAGCAGCCCAGCCCATGACAGGGGGGACTATGGCTACACCTTC.

The V call is TRBV6-2 or TRBV6-3, the J call TRBJ1-5; 9 nucleotides agree with TRBD1. The CDR3 has 17 amino acids. The germline gives CDR1 MNHEY, CDR2 SVGEGT. V dropped 2 bases and J dropped 7; count of bases not matched to a gene: 12. The CDR3 nucleotides are TGTGCCAGCAGTTACCTACGGGACAGGGCGCGGCGGCAGCCCCAGCATTTT. It codes for CASSYLRDRARRQPQHF.

The chain couples TRBV7-2 to TRBJ2-2; D unclear. Trimming removed 0 bases from V and 7 bases from J, with 6 bases in between. The CDR3 contains 13 residues. Germline-derived CDR1 and CDR2 are SGHTA and FQGNSA. CDR3 region: CASSLAGDGELFF. The CDR3 nucleotides read TGTGCCAGCAGCTTAGCGGGTGACGGGGAGCTGTTTTTT.

This clonotype was observed a handful of times. The chain couples TRBV20-1 to TRBJ2-7, with 11 bases lining up with TRBD1. The CDR3 consists of 14 residues. The germline gives CDR1 DFQATT, CDR2 SNEGSKA (reference sequence). The V gene end was trimmed by 2 bases and the J gene end by 4 bases; junction bases not matched to a gene: 4. This chain's CDR3 is CSARTGTGGYEQYF. CDR3 coding DNA: TGCAGTGCTAGAACCGGGACAGGGGGTTACGAGCAGTACTTC.

This chain uses TRBV5-6 with TRBJ2-7; D ambiguous. CDR1 is SGHDT, CDR2 YYEEEE, per germline. The CDR3 consists of 13 residues. Trimming left V 3 bases short and J 3 bases short, with 10 bases between. The CDR3 DNA reads TGTGCCAGCAGCTCAACAGAAAACTACGAGCAGTACTTC. It specifies CASSSTENYEQYF.

This clonotype was seen a few times. V gene TRBV10-3 combines with J gene TRBJ2-3; D unresolved. Between the trimmed V and J ends, which lost 2 bases and 6 bases, there was a span of 15 bases. CDR1 is ENHRY and CDR2 is SYGVKD in the germline V gene. The length of the CDR3 is 15 residues. The CDR3 sequence: CAISEVLTSRDTQYF. CDR3 in DNA: TGTGCCATCAGTGAGGTACTAACTTCCCGGGATACGCAGTATTTT.

This clonotype was seen a handful of times. The rearrangement links TRBV9 to TRBJ2-3; D is unresolved. V was clipped by 0 bases and J by 0 bases, with 11 bases between them. Germline CDR1 reads SGDLS; CDR2 reads YYNGEE. The CDR3 contains 16 residues. CDR3 in amino acids: CASSVVGLASTDTQYF. In DNA form, the CDR3 reads TGTGCCAGCAGCGTAGTCGGTCTTGCTAGCACAGATACGCAGTATTTT. The full variable domain, with the rest looked up from reference TRBV9 and TRBJ2-3, is DSGVTQTPKHLITATGQRVTLRCSPRSGDLSVYWYQQSLDQGLQFLIQYYNGEERAKGNILERFSAQQFPDLHSELNLSSLELGDSALYFCASSVVGLASTDTQYFGPGTRLTVL.

The V call is TRBV7-2, the J call TRBJ1-3, with D perhaps matching TRBD1 (5 bases). The CDR3 length is 15 residues. Trimming stripped 6 bases from V and 6 bases from J, with 18 bases between. The V gene's germline CDR1 is SGHTA and CDR2 FQGNSA. This CDR3 is CASRSNGGSENTIYF. CDR3 DNA: TGTGCCAGCAGATCAAATGGGGGATCAGAAAACACCATATATTTT.

The chain is built from TRBV6-2 or TRBV6-3 and TRBJ2-1; D perhaps matches TRBD2 (5 bases). The CDR3 has 13 residues. In germline, CDR1 is MNHEY, CDR2 SVGEGT. V lost 7 bases, J lost 0 bases, and 7 bases lay in between. DNA for the CDR3: TGTGCCAGCAAAACTAGCTCCTACAATGAGCAGTTCTTC. Protein: CASKTSSYNEQFF.

The chain uses TRBV20-1 and TRBJ1-1; maybe TRBD1 (5 bases). This CDR3 contains 15 residues. Per germline, CDR1 DFQATT and CDR2 SNEGSKA (reference sequence). With 0 bases removed from V and 8 bases from J, the gap between germline ends came to 19 bases. The CDR3 loop reads CSARDMTGAFREAFF. Written as DNA, the CDR3 is TGCAGTGCTAGAGATATGACCGGGGCGTTTCGAGAAGCTTTCTTT.

This chain joins TRBV10-3 and TRBJ2-5, with 8 bases lining up with TRBD2. The germline V gene encodes CDR1 ENHRY and CDR2 SYGVKD. This CDR3 spans 11 amino acids. The junction had 10 bases not matched to a gene; V was cut back by 11 bases and J by 11 bases. The CDR3 sequence: CAVGRGGEQYF. The CDR3 region has the DNA TGTGCCGTCGGGAGGGGTGGTGAGCAGTACTTC.

This clonotype showed up just a few times. The CDR3 spells CASSSYPVEALNSPLHF. The CDR3 nucleotides are TGTGCCAGCAGCTCGTATCCGGTGGAAGCCTTAAATTCACCCCTCCACTTT. V is TRBV21-1 and J is TRBJ1-6. TRBV21-1 is a pseudogene segment. The CDR3 is 17 amino acids.

The chain uses TRBV6-2 or TRBV6-3 and TRBJ2-1, with D tentatively TRBD1 or TRBD2 (5 bases each). CDR1 is MNHEY and CDR2 is SVGEGT in the germline V gene. The CDR3 spans 19 residues. Trimming removed 5 bases at V and 0 bases at J, with 23 bases between. CDR3 amino acids: CASSPRDGKKGSSYNEQFF. CDR3 DNA: TGTGCCAGCAGTCCCCGGGACGGGAAAAAAGGAAGCTCCTACAATGAGCAGTTCTTC.

V usage is TRBV29-1 and J usage is TRBJ2-2; D is unresolved. Trimming shortened V by 2 bases and J by 6 bases, and 10 bases separated the two germline ends. This CDR3 comprises 13 residues. Germline values: CDR1 SQVTM, CDR2 ANQGSEA. CDR3 in amino acids: CSVEKRDPGELFF. Here the CDR3 DNA reads TGCAGCGTTGAAAAAAGGGATCCCGGGGAGCTGTTTTTT.